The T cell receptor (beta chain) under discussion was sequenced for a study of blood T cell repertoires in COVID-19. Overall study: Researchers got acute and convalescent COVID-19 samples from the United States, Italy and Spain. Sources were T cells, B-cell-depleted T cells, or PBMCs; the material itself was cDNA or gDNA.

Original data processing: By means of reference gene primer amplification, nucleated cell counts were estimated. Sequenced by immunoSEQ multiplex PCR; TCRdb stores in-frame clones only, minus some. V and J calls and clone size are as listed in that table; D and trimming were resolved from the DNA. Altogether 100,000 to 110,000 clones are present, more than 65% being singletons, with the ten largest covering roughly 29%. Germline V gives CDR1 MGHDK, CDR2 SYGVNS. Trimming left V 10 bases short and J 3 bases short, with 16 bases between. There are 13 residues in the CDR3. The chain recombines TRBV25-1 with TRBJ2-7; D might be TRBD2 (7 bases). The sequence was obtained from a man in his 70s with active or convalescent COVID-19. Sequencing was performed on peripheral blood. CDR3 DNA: TGTGCCACCAAGGGGGGGCCAGTCTACGAGCAGTACTTC. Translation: CATKGGPVYEQYF.